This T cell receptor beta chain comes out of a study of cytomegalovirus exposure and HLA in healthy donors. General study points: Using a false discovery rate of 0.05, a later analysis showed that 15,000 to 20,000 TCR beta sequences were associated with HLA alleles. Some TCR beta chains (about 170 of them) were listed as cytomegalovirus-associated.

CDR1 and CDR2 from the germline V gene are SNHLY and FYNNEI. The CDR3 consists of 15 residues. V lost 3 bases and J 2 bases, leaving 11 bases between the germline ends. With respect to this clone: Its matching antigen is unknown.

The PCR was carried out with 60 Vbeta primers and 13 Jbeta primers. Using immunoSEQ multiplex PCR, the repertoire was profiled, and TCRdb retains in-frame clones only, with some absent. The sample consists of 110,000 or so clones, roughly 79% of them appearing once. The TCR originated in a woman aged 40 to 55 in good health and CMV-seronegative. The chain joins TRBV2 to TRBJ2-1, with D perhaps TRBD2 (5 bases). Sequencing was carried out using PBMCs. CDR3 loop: CASSDLAAPYNEQFF. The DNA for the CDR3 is TGTGCCAGCAGTGACCTAGCCGCCCCCTACAATGAGCAGTTCTTC.